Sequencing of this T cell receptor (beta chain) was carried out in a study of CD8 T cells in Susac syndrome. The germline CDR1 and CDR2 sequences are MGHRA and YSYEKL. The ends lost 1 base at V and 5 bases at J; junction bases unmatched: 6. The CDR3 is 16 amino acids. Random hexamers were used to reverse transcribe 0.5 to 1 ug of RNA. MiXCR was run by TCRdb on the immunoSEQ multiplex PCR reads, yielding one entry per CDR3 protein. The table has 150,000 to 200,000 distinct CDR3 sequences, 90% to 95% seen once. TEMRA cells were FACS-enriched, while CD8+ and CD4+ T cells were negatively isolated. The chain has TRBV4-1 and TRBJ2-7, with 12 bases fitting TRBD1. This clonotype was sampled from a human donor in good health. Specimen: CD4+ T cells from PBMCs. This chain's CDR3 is CASSQVPGTGGNEQYF. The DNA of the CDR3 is TGCGCCAGCAGCCAAGTCCCCGGGACAGGGGGCAACGAGCAGTACTTC.